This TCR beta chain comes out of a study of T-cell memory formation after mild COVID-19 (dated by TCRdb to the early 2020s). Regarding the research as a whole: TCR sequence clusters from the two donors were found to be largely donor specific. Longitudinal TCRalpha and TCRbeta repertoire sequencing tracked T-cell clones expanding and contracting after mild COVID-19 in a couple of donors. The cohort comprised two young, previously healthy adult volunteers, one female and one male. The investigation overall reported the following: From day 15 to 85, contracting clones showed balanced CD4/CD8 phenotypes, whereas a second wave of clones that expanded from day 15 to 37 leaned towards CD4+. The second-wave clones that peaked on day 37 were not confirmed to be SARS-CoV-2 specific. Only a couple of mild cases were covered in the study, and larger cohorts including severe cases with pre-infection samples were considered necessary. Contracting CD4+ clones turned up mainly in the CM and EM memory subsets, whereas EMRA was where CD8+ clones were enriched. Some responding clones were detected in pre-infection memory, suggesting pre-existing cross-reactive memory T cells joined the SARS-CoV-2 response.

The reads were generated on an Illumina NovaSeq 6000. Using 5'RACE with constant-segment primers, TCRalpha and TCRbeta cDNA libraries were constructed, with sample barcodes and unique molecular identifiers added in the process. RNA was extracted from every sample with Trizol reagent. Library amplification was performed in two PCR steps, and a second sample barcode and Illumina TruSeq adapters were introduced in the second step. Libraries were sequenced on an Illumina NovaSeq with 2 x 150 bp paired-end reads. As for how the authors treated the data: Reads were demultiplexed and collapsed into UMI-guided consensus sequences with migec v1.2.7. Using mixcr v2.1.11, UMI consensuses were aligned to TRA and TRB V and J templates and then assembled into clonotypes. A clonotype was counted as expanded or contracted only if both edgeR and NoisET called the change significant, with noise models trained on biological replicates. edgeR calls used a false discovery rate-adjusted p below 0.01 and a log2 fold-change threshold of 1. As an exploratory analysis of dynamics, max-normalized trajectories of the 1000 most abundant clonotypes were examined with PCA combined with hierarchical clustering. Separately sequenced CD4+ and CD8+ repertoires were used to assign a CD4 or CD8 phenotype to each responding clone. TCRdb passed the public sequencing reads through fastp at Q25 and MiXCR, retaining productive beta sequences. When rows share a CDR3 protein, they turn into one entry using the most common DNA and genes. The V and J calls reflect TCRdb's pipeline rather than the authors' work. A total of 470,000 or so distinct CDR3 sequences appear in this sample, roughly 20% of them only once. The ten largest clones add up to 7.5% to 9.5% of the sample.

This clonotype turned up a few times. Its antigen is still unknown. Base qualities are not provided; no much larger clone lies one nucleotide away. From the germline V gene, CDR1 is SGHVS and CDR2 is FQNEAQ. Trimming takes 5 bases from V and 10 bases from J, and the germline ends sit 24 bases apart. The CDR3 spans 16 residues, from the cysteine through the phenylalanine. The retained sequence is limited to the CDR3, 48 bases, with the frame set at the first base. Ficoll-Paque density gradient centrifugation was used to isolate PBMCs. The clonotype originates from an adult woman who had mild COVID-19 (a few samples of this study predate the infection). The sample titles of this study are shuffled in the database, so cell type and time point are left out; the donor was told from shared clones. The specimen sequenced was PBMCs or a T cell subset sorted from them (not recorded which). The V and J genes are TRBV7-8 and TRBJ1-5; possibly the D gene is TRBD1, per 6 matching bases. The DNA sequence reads TGTGCCAGCAGCCGCCTCGGACAGCAGGGAATCAGCCCCCAGCATTTT. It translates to CASSRLGQQGISPQHF. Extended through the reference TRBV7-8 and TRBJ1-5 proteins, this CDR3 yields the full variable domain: GAGVSQSPRYKVAKRGQDVALRCDPISGHVSLFWYQQALGQGPEFLTYFQNEAQLDKSGLPSDRFFAERPEGSVSTLKIQRTQQEDSAVYLCASSRLGQQGISPQHFGDGTRLSIL.